This T cell receptor beta chain was identified during a study of blood T cell repertoires in COVID-19. The CDR3 spans 16 residues. CDR1 and CDR2 from the germline V gene are LNHDA and SQIVND (reference sequence). J gave up 8 bases and V 0 bases, and 8 bases lay outside the gene matches. Libraries were prepared by immunoSEQ multiplex PCR; TCRdb keeps only in-frame clonotypes and omits some of them. The sample shows about 260,000 clones, about four fifths of them seen only once. The sequenced material came from peripheral blood. V usage is TRBV19 and J usage is TRBJ2-1, with 9 nucleotides matching TRBD2. This TCR came from a woman in her thirties or forties who had recovered from COVID-19. The CDR3 DNA reads as TGTGCCAGTAGTATAGATTGGCGGGGGGGCCGGGATGAGCAGTTCTTC. Translating gives CASSIDWRGGRDEQFF. The whole variable domain, filled in from reference TRBV19 and TRBJ2-1, reads DGGITQSPKYLFRKEGQNVTLSCEQNLNHDAMYWYRQDPGQGLRLIYYSQIVNDFQKGDIAEGYSVSREKKESFPLTVTSAQKNPTAFYLCASSIDWRGGRDEQFFGPGTRLTVL.